One sample yielded the 31 T cell receptor beta chains listed below, sequenced in a study of shared clonotypes between healthy human individuals. Using immunoSEQ multiplex PCR, the repertoire was profiled, and TCRdb retains in-frame clones only, with some absent. The data show about 2.1 million clones, 93% seen once. Naive CD8 cells lacked CD45RO and underwent positive selection for CCR7, leaving out terminally differentiated effector memory CD45RA+ cells. Sequenced sample: naive CD8+ T cells from PBMCs. Receptors were obtained from a young man in good health. Some clones in this sample may be carry-over from other donors' samples.

The chain carries TRBV5-4 and TRBJ2-7; 7 nucleotides line up with TRBD1. V was clipped by 2 bases and J by 5 bases; unmatched bases: 7. The CDR3 is made up of 14 amino acids. Germline V CDR1 and CDR2: SGHNT, YYREEE (reference sequence). The CDR3 DNA reads TGTGCCAGCAGCTTTATGACAGGGTCAAACGAGCAGTACTTC. Translation: CASSFMTGSNEQYF.

The J gene is TRBJ2-3, the V gene TRBV5-5, with no clear D. The CDR3 consists of 15 residues. Trimming pared 0 bases from V and 4 bases from J, leaving 12 bases between. Per germline, CDR1 SGHKS and CDR2 YYEKEE (reference sequence). CDR3 nucleotides: TGTGCCAGCAGCTTGGAGGGTTTGTCCCCAGATACGCAGTATTTT. Translated: CASSLEGLSPDTQYF.

The chain uses TRBV19 and TRBJ2-1; D gene unclear. Germline-derived CDR1 and CDR2 are LNHDA and SQIVND (reference sequence). There are 11 residues in the CDR3. V was pared by 10 bases and J by 8 bases, with 12 bases between. The CDR3 DNA is TGTGCCACACGCCGGACGGATGAGCAGTTCTTC. Translated, it gives CATRRTDEQFF.

The genes are TRBV7-2 and TRBJ2-2; D is perhaps TRBD1 (6 bases). The CDR3 loop spans 16 amino acids. CDR1 is SGHTA and CDR2 is FQGNSA in the germline V gene. Between the trimmed V and J ends, which lost 5 bases and 0 bases, there was a span of 13 bases. The CDR3 sequence is CASSRSGTTNTGELFF. The CDR3, as DNA: TGTGCCAGCAGCCGATCCGGGACAACGAACACCGGGGAGCTGTTTTTT. Combining the CDR3 with reference TRBV7-2 and TRBJ2-2 gives the whole variable domain GAGVSQSPSNKVTEKGKDVELRCDPISGHTALYWYRQSLGQGLEFLIYFQGNSAPDKSGLPSDRFSAERTGGSVSTLTIQRTQQEDSAVYLCASSRSGTTNTGELFFGEGSRLTVL.

The rearrangement uses TRBV13 and TRBJ2-5; D might be TRBD1 or TRBD2, each matching 5 bases. V lost 0 bases to trimming and J lost 5 bases, with 7 bases between them. This CDR3 has 13 amino acids. Germline CDR1 PRHDT, CDR2 FYEKMQ (reference sequence). The CDR3 DNA sequence: TGTGCCAGCAGCTTAGGCTGGGGGGAGACCCAGTACTTC. Its translation is CASSLGWGETQYF.

The rearrangement uses TRBV28 and TRBJ1-1; the D is unclear. The germline V gene has CDR1 MDHEN and CDR2 SYDVKM. V dropped 2 bases and J dropped 1 base, with 14 bases sitting between them. CDR3 length: 16 residues. CDR3 residues: CASSLGELYRNTEAFF. The DNA for the CDR3 is TGTGCCAGCAGTTTAGGTGAGCTTTATAGGAACACTGAAGCTTTCTTT.

This chain links TRBV27 with TRBJ2-3; the D is unclear. V was trimmed by 3 bases and J by 4 bases, leaving 8 bases between them. The length of the CDR3 is 13 residues. CDR1 is MNHEY, CDR2 SMNVEV, per germline (reference sequence). The CDR3 reads CASSFLEADTQYF. The CDR3 nucleotides read TGTGCCAGCAGTTTTCTAGAGGCAGATACGCAGTATTTT.

The J gene is TRBJ1-1, the V gene TRBV27; D not certain. The CDR3 runs to 15 residues. V gave up 6 bases and J gave up 4 bases, with 18 bases separating them. The germline V gene encodes CDR1 MNHEY and CDR2 SMNVEV (reference sequence). For the CDR3, the DNA is TGTGCCAGCAGCTCCGGGCCGAGGGATTTCACTGAAGCTTTCTTT. Translating gives CASSSGPRDFTEAFF.

The V gene is TRBV7-9, the J gene TRBJ2-7, with D unclear. Germline V gene data show CDR1 as SEHNR and CDR2 as FQNEAQ (reference sequence). V was trimmed by 4 bases and J by 1 base, leaving 17 bases between them. This CDR3 has 16 residues. The CDR3 reads CASSSSTLDGSYEQYF. DNA of the CDR3: TGTGCCAGCAGCTCGAGTACCCTGGACGGGTCCTACGAGCAGTACTTC.

The V and J genes are TRBV4-2 and TRBJ2-7, with D uncertain. The CDR3 has 18 residues. Germline V gene sequence: CDR1 LGHNA, CDR2 YNFKEQ. With 0 bases removed from V and 1 base from J, the gap between germline ends came to 19 bases. CDR3 residues: CASSQEGGSPVPSYEQYF. The CDR3 DNA reads TGTGCCAGCAGCCAAGAGGGCGGATCTCCGGTCCCATCCTACGAGCAGTACTTC.

This rearrangement joins TRBV5-1 to TRBJ2-7; 7 nucleotides line up with TRBD2. CDR3 size: 16 residues. Germline V gene data show CDR1 as SGHRS and CDR2 as YFSETQ. Unmatched junction bases numbered 16, after V lost 3 bases and J lost 7 bases. CDR3 protein: CASSSFSVAVGGEQYF. CDR3 bases: TGCGCCAGCAGCTCCTTTTCGGTTGCCGTGGGGGGGGAGCAGTACTTC.

About this clone: Other DNA sequences within the sample encode an identical CDR3. This rearrangement joins TRBV9 to TRBJ1-2; possible D gene TRBD1, 6 bases. Germline values: CDR1 SGDLS, CDR2 YYNGEE. Trimming removed 0 bases at V and 8 bases at J, with 8 bases between. The CDR3 loop spans 12 amino acids. The CDR3 is CASSVAGGGYTF. CDR3 bases: TGTGCCAGCAGCGTAGCCGGGGGCGGCTACACCTTC.

The chain recombines TRBV7-8 with TRBJ1-1, with TRBD1 as a possible D gene (5 bases). The CDR3 extends over 18 amino acids. Germline CDR1 reads SGHVS; CDR2 reads FQNEAQ. Trimming took 5 bases from V and 0 from J, leaving 22 bases between them. CDR3 sequence reads: CASSRPGGRELMNTEAFF. For the CDR3, the DNA is TGTGCCAGCAGCCGCCCCGGGGGAAGGGAACTCATGAACACTGAAGCTTTCTTT.

This sequence joins TRBV7-9 and TRBJ1-1; D is ambiguous. Trimming removed 4 bases from V and 3 bases from J, with 12 bases in between. CDR3 size: 14 residues. Germline V gene lookup returns CDR1 SEHNR and CDR2 FQNEAQ (reference sequence). The CDR3 loop reads CASSSPALYTEAFF. The CDR3 region has the DNA TGTGCCAGCAGCTCGCCCGCACTCTACACTGAAGCTTTCTTT.

V gene TRBV4-2 combines with J gene TRBJ2-1, with TRBD2 matching over 8 bases. Germline V CDR1 and CDR2: LGHNA, YNFKEQ. The CDR3 totals 16 residues. The J segment lost 5 bases and the V segment lost 1 base, leaving 7 bases of the junction unmatched. The chain's CDR3 is CASSQGSSGLNNEQFF. The CDR3 region has the DNA TGTGCCAGCAGCCAAGGCTCTAGCGGGCTTAACAATGAGCAGTTCTTC.

The rearrangement joins TRBV15 to TRBJ1-5; D is unclear. V was trimmed by 5 bases and J by 0 bases, leaving 14 bases between them. Germline V gene data show CDR1 as LNHNV and CDR2 as YYDKDF (reference sequence). The CDR3 runs to 16 residues. In DNA form, the CDR3 reads TGTGCCACCAGCCCCCGGCGGATAGATAGCAATCAGCCCCAGCATTTT. It codes for CATSPRRIDSNQPQHF.

This sequence joins TRBV7-9 and TRBJ2-2; D is unclear. Germline loops: CDR1 SEHNR, CDR2 FQNEAQ (reference sequence). V was clipped by 7 bases and J by 6 bases, with 9 bases between them. The CDR3 covers 12 residues. CDR3 nucleotide sequence: TGTGCCAGCACCACCTGGTCCGGGGAGCTGTTTTTT. Translating it yields CASTTWSGELFF.

For this clone: The identical CDR3 is also encoded by other nucleotide sequences in the sample. The chain combines TRBV6-5 with TRBJ1-1; the D is unclear. Germline lookup yields CDR1 MNHEY and CDR2 SVGAGI. The CDR3 extends over 13 amino acids. The V end lost 3 bases, the J end lost 1 base, and 6 bases lay between the germline ends. The CDR3 loop reads CASSYGENTEAFF. CDR3 nucleotides: TGTGCCAGCAGTTATGGGGAGAACACTGAAGCTTTCTTT.

The V call is TRBV7-9, the J call TRBJ1-2, with 9 bases aligning to TRBD1. V trimming: 1 base; J trimming: 8 bases; junction bases outside the gene matches: 5. The V gene's germline CDR1 is SEHNR and CDR2 FQNEAQ (reference sequence). The CDR3 runs to 14 residues. CDR3 sequence (DNA): TGTGCCAGCAGCTTAGGGGACAGGGAGCGGGGCTACACCTTC. This gives the protein CASSLGDRERGYTF.

The rearrangement uses TRBV11-2 and TRBJ2-5; 8 bases map to TRBD1. This CDR3 is 13 amino acids long. After removal of 4 bases from V and 5 bases from J, the junction contained 3 bases not matched to a gene. CDR1 is SGHAT, CDR2 FQNNGV, per germline. Here the CDR3 reads CASSSRTGETQYF. CDR3 sequence (DNA): TGTGCCAGCAGCTCACGGACAGGGGAGACCCAGTACTTC. Full variable domain (missing parts from reference TRBV11-2 and TRBJ2-5): EAGVAQSPRYKIIEKRQSVAFWCNPISGHATLYWYQQILGQGPKLLIQFQNNGVVDDSQLPKDRFSAERLKGVDSTLKIQPAKLEDSAVYLCASSSRTGETQYFGPGTRLLVL.

The CDR3, as DNA: TGTGCCATCAGTGAGGGGGCAGGGCGCCAACGCATATATGGCTACACCTTC. It yields the protein CAISEGAGRQRIYGYTF. The chain carries TRBV10-3 and TRBJ1-2; D may be TRBD1 (5 bases). Germline assignment: CDR1 ENHRY and CDR2 SYGVKD. The CDR3 totals 17 residues. Trimming cost V 2 bases and J 5 bases, with 21 bases left between them.

As for this clone: This CDR3 is also generated by other DNA sequences in the sample. The rearrangement uses TRBV29-1 and TRBJ1-2, with a possible D match to TRBD1 (5 bases). This CDR3 has 12 amino acids. Germline V gives CDR1 SQVTM, CDR2 ANQGSEA. Trimming stripped 3 bases from V and 4 bases from J, with 9 bases between. CDR3: CSVEQGFYGYTF. Here the CDR3 DNA reads TGCAGCGTTGAGCAGGGCTTCTATGGCTACACCTTC.

The chain combines TRBV6-5 with TRBJ2-3; TRBD2 agrees at 7 bases. The V segment lost 4 bases and the J segment 5 bases; nucleotides outside the gene matches: 9. The CDR3 contains 15 residues. Germline V lookup: CDR1 MNHEY, CDR2 SVGAGI. This CDR3 is CASSSEGRAQDTQYF. Here the CDR3 DNA reads TGTGCCAGCAGTTCCGAAGGGAGGGCCCAAGATACGCAGTATTTT.

On this clone itself: The sample has other DNA sequences that encode this CDR3 too. The chain couples TRBV9 to TRBJ2-1; no reliable D call. V gave up 0 bases and J gave up 1 base, with 2 bases separating them. This CDR3 region has 13 residues. Germline V gene lookup returns CDR1 SGDLS and CDR2 YYNGEE. CDR3 amino acids: CASSVASYNEQFF. The CDR3 DNA reads as TGTGCCAGCAGCGTAGCTTCCTACAATGAGCAGTTCTTC.

V and J are TRBV10-3 and TRBJ2-1, with unresolved D. V lost 0 bases and J lost 3, with 12 bases in between. The CDR3 is 16 amino acids. Germline V gene lookup returns CDR1 ENHRY and CDR2 SYGVKD. This chain's CDR3 is CAISESRSPNYNEQFF. CDR3 bases: TGTGCCATCAGTGAGTCCCGGAGCCCTAACTACAATGAGCAGTTCTTC.

The gene calls are TRBV19 and TRBJ2-1, with TRBD1 as a possible D gene (5 bases). Germline CDR1 and CDR2: LNHDA and SQIVND (reference sequence). CDR3 length: 14 residues. V lost 5 bases and J lost 0, with 8 bases in between. The CDR3 sequence: CASSGATSYNEQFF. For the CDR3, the DNA is TGTGCCAGTAGTGGGGCAACCTCCTACAATGAGCAGTTCTTC.

The V call is TRBV29-1, the J call TRBJ2-7; D might be TRBD1 (6 bases). V lost 3 bases to trimming and J lost 3 bases, with 15 bases between them. This CDR3 is built from 14 residues. Germline CDR1 reads SQVTM; CDR2 reads ANQGSEA. CDR3 sequence (DNA): TGCAGCGTTGAGACAGGCCGTAATCACTACGAGCAGTACTTC. Protein product: CSVETGRNHYEQYF.

Turning to this clone: At the DNA level, this CDR3 is encoded by other sequences in the same sample as well. The chain couples TRBV27 to TRBJ2-6; no definite D call. V was cut by 0 bases and J by 0 bases, with 0 bases left in between. The CDR3 has 14 residues. The germline CDR1 and CDR2 sequences are MNHEY and SMNVEV (reference sequence). The CDR3 DNA is TGTGCCAGCAGTTTATCCTCTGGGGCCAACGTCCTGACTTTC. Translating gives CASSLSSGANVLTF. Using reference TRBV27 and TRBJ2-6 for the parts outside the CDR3, the full variable domain is EAQVTQNPRYLITVTGKKLTVTCSQNMNHEYMSWYRQDPGLGLRQIYYSMNVEVTDKGDVPEGYKVSRKEKRNFPLILESPSPNQTSLYFCASSLSSGANVLTFGAGSRLTVL.

The CDR3 loop is CASSTLGTGIVETQYF. The CDR3 region has the DNA TGTGCCAGCAGCACCTTGGGGACAGGTATCGTAGAGACCCAGTACTTC. This chain connects TRBV7-8 to TRBJ2-5, with 8 bases lining up with TRBD1. The V and J ends lost 5 bases and 4 bases, in that order; junction bases with no gene match: 12. Germline values: CDR1 SGHVS, CDR2 FQNEAQ. This CDR3 has 16 amino acids.

The chain links TRBV7-6 to TRBJ1-1; no definite D call. CDR1 and CDR2 from the germline V gene are SGHVS and FNYEAQ. This CDR3 comprises 12 residues. The V and J ends lost 0 bases and 11 bases respectively, with 10 bases between them. The CDR3 DNA reads as TGTGCCAGCAGCTTAGCAGGCAATCTGGCTTTCTTT. This codes for CASSLAGNLAFF.

This chain joins TRBV7-6 and TRBJ2-3; the match to TRBD2 covers 10 bases. Trimming removed 8 bases from V and 3 bases from J; junction bases left unmatched: 14. This CDR3 has 17 amino acids. The V gene's germline CDR1 is SGHVS and CDR2 FNYEAQ. The CDR3 loop is CASGKLQREGRTDTQYF. CDR3 DNA sequence: TGTGCCAGCGGAAAGCTTCAGCGGGAGGGCAGGACAGATACGCAGTATTTT.